This T cell receptor (beta chain) was recorded in a study of blood T cell repertoires in COVID-19. Study-wide background: The United States, Italy and Spain provided the acute and convalescent COVID-19 samples.

Per germline, CDR1 MNHEY and CDR2 SMNVEV (reference sequence). The germline V and J ends were trimmed by 3 bases and 6 bases, with 9 bases remaining between them. CDR3 length: 13 amino acids. Repertoires were generated with immunoSEQ multiplex PCR, while TCRdb's copy carries only in-frame clones and drops some. The table records some 320,000 clones, more than 90% of them present only once. This receptor was obtained from a man in his 60s who had recovered from COVID-19. The sample consisted of PBMCs or T cells enriched from blood (not recorded which). The chain links TRBV27 to TRBJ1-5; no clear D gene. Here the CDR3 reads CASSFSVRQPQHF. CDR3 nucleotides: TGTGCCAGCAGTTTCTCCGTCCGTCAGCCCCAGCATTTT.